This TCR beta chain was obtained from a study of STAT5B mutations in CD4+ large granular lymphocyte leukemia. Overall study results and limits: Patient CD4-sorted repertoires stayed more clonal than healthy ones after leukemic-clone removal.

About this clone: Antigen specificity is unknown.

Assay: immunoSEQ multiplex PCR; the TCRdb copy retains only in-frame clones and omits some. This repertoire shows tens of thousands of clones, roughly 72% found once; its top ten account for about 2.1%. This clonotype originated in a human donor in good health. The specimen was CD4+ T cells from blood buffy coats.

The CDR3 region has the DNA TGTGCCAGCAGCGGGGGACTTCTTTACAATGAGCAGTTCTTC. This codes for CASSGGLLYNEQFF. The rearrangement uses TRBV9 and TRBJ2-1, with D possibly TRBD2 on 6 matching bases. The CDR3 loop spans 14 amino acids. V lost 3 bases, J lost 4 bases, and 11 bases lay in between. The V gene's germline CDR1 is SGDLS and CDR2 YYNGEE.